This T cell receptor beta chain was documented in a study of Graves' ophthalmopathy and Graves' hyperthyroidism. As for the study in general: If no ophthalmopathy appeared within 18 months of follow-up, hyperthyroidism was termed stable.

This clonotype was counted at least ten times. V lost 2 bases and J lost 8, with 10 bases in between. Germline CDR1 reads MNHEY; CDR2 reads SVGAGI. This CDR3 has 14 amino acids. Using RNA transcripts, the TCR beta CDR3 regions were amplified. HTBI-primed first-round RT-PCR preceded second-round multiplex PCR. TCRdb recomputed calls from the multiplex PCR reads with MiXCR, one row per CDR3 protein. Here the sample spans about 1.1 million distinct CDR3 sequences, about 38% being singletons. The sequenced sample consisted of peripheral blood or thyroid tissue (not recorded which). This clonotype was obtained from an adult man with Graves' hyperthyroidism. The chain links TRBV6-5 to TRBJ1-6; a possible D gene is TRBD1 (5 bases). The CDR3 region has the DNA TGTGCCAGCAGTTACGTGGGGACTGATTCACCCCTCCACTTT. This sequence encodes CASSYVGTDSPLHF.